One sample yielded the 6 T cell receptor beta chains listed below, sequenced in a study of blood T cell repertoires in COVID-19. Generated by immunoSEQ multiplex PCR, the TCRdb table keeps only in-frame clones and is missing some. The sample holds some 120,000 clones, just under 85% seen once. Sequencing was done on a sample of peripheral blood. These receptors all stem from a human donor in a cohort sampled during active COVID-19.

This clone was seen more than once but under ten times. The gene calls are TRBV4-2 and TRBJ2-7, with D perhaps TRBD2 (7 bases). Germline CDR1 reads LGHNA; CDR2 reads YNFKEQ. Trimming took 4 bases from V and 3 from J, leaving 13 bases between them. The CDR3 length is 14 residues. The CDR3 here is CASSPREGGYEQYF. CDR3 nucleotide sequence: TGTGCCAGCAGCCCGAGGGAGGGGGGCTACGAGCAGTACTTC.

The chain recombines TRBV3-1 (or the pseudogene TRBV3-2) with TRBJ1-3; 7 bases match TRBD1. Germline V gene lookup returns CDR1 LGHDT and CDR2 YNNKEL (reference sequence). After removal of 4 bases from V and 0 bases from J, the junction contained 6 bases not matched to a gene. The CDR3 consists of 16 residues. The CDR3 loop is CASSLGTVYSGNTIYF. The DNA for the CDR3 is TGTGCCAGCAGCCTAGGGACAGTTTACTCTGGAAACACCATATATTTT.

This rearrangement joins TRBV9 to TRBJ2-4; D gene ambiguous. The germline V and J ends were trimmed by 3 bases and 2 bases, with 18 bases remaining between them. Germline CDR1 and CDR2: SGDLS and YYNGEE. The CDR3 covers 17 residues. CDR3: CASSADPNSLTKNIQYF. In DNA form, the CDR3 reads TGTGCCAGCAGCGCCGATCCAAATAGTCTAACCAAAAACATTCAGTACTTC.

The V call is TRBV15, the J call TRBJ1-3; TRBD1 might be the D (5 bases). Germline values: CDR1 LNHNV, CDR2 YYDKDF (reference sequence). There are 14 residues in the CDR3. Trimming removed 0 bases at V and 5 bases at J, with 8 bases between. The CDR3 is CATSRDRDRNTIYF. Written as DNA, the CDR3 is TGTGCCACCAGCAGAGACAGGGATAGAAACACCATATATTTT.

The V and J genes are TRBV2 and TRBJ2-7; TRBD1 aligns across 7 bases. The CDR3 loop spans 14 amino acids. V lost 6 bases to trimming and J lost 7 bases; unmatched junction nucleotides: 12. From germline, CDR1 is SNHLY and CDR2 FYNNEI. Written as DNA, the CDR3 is TGTGCCAGCAGGGTAGACAGGGTCCCTGGGGAGCAGTACTTC. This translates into CASRVDRVPGEQYF.

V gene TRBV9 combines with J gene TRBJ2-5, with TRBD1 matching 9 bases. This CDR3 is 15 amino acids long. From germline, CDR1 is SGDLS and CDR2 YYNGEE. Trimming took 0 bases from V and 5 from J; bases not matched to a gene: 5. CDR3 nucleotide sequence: TGTGCCAGCAGCGTAGGGGACAGGGATGAGGAGACCCAGTACTTC. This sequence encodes CASSVGDRDEETQYF.